This T cell receptor beta chain was retrieved from a study of T cell responses to AZD1222 COVID-19 vaccine. CDR3 size: 15 residues. After removal of 4 bases from V and 7 bases from J, the junction contained 11 bases not matched to a gene. In germline, CDR1 is SGHTA, CDR2 FQGNSA. Using immunoSEQ multiplex PCR, the repertoire was profiled, and TCRdb retains in-frame clones only, with some absent. The sample has about 150,000 clones, about 87% seen once. This clonotype originated in an adult in good health. The chain couples TRBV7-2 to TRBJ2-7, with TRBD2 matching over 9 bases. The material sequenced was peripheral blood, taken on day 0 of AZD1222 vaccination. The CDR3 sequence: CASSSSGANRGEQYF. In nucleotides, the CDR3 is TGTGCCAGCAGCTCTAGCGGGGCCAATCGGGGGGAGCAGTACTTC.